Each of the 9 T cell receptor beta chains below was sequenced from the same sample in a study of shared clonotypes between healthy human individuals. The data were produced by immunoSEQ multiplex PCR, yet TCRdb's version contains in-frame clones alone and is incomplete. This sample has some 2.3 million clones, with 80% to 95% found just once. Sequencing used naive CD4+ T cells from PBMCs. The subset denotes: CD45RA+ positively selected. The receptor set was obtained from a man between 18 and 29 years old in good health. Some clones in this sample may be carry-over from other donors' samples.

The chain couples TRBV9 to TRBJ2-1; 11 nucleotides match TRBD2. Losses at the gene ends were 3 bases for V and 6 bases for J; bases not matched to a gene: 5. This CDR3 is built from 15 residues. Per germline, CDR1 SGDLS and CDR2 YYNGEE. CDR3 coding DNA: TGTGCCAGCAGCGGGAGAGGGACTAGCGGCAATGAGCAGTTCTTC. This gives the protein CASSGRGTSGNEQFF.

Of note for this clone: This specimen includes other DNA sequences encoding the same CDR3. The chain is built from TRBV6-5 and TRBJ1-2; tentative D call: TRBD1 (5 bases). The V gene's germline CDR1 is MNHEY and CDR2 SVGAGI. This CDR3 is 13 amino acids long. The V and J ends lost 0 bases and 7 bases respectively, with 9 bases between them. The CDR3 DNA sequence: TGTGCCAGCAGTTACTCAGGGGAGGGTGGCTACACCTTC. Amino acids: CASSYSGEGGYTF.

The V gene is TRBV5-1, the J gene TRBJ2-7; 7 nucleotides align to TRBD1. The V gene's germline CDR1 is SGHRS and CDR2 YFSETQ. The ends lost 0 bases at V and 6 bases at J; junction bases unmatched: 9. This CDR3 region has 15 residues. This CDR3 reads CASSLAMTGISEQYF. For the CDR3, the DNA is TGCGCCAGCAGCTTGGCTATGACAGGGATTAGCGAGCAGTACTTC.

This chain connects TRBV14 to TRBJ2-3, with unresolved D. V lost 4 bases and J lost 2, with 10 bases in between. This CDR3 has 14 residues. In germline, CDR1 is SGHDN, CDR2 FVKESK. The CDR3 is CASSRPPFTDTQYF. Written as DNA, the CDR3 is TGTGCCAGCAGCCGCCCGCCATTCACAGATACGCAGTATTTT.

The chain has TRBV5-4 and TRBJ2-2; D perhaps matches TRBD2 (5 bases). The CDR3 is 16 amino acids. CDR1 and CDR2 (germline): SGHNT, YYREEE (reference sequence). V lost 0 bases and J 4 bases, leaving 13 bases between the germline ends. The CDR3 is CASSLAERSSTGELFF. The CDR3, as DNA: TGTGCCAGCAGCTTGGCGGAGCGGTCGAGCACCGGGGAGCTGTTTTTT.

The chain couples TRBV7-2 to TRBJ2-7; D call uncertain. The CDR3 covers 13 residues. The V and J ends lost 5 bases and 3 bases respectively, with 11 bases between them. The V gene's germline CDR1 is SGHTA and CDR2 FQGNSA. The CDR3: CASSPQPGYEQYF. DNA of the CDR3: TGTGCCAGCAGCCCCCAGCCGGGCTACGAGCAGTACTTC.

This chain links TRBV9 with TRBJ2-1, with D maybe TRBD2 (6 bases). This CDR3 region has 15 residues. Germline V gives CDR1 SGDLS, CDR2 YYNGEE. V was trimmed by 0 bases and J by 9 bases, leaving 16 bases between them. The CDR3: CASSVAASAVGEQFF. The DNA for the CDR3 is TGTGCCAGCAGCGTAGCTGCTAGCGCGGTCGGTGAGCAGTTCTTC.

V gene TRBV5-4 combines with J gene TRBJ2-1, with 12 bases lining up with TRBD2. This CDR3 comprises 15 residues. The J segment lost 6 bases and the V segment lost 4 bases, leaving 5 bases of the junction unmatched. The germline V gene has CDR1 SGHNT and CDR2 YYREEE (reference sequence). CDR3 nucleotide sequence: TGTGCCAGCAGCAAAGGACTAGCGGGATCCAATGAGCAGTTCTTC. Translated: CASSKGLAGSNEQFF. Full variable domain (outside the CDR3, taken from reference TRBV5-4 and TRBJ2-1): ETGVTQSPTHLIKTRGQQVTLRCSSQSGHNTVSWYQQALGQGPQFIFQYYREEENGRGNFPPRFSGLQFPNYSSELNVNALELDDSALYLCASSKGLAGSNEQFFGPGTRLTVL.

The V gene is TRBV19, the J gene TRBJ1-1, with 7 positions matching TRBD1. This CDR3 is 14 amino acids long. Germline V gene data show CDR1 as LNHDA and CDR2 as SQIVND (reference sequence). Trimming at V came to 7 bases and at J to 2 bases, leaving 7 bases not matched to a gene. The CDR3 spells CASTLGQLNTEAFF. CDR3 sequence (DNA): TGTGCCAGTACCCTGGGACAGCTAAACACTGAAGCTTTCTTT.